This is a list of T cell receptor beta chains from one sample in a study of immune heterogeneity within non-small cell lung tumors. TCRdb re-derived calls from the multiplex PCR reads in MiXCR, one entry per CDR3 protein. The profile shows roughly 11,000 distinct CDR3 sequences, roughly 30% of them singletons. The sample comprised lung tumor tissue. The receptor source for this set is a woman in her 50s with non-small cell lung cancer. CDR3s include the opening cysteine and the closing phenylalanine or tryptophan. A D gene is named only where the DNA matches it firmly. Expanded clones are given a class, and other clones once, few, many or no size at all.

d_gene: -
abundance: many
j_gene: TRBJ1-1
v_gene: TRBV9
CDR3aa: CASSVQVNTEAFF
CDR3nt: TGTGCCAGCAGCGTACAGGTGAACACTGAAGCTTTCTTT

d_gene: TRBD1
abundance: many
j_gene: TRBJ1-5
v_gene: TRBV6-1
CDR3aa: CASSDRGQDQPQHF
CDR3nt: TGTGCCAGCAGTGACAGGGGGCAGGATCAGCCCCAGCATTTT

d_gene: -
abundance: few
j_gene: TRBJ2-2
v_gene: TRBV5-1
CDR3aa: CASSFSTPNTGELFF
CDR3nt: TGCGCCAGCAGCTTTTCTACTCCGAACACCGGGGAGCTGTTTTTT

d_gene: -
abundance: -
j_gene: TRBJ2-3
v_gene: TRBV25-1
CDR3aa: CASSEAGRWDRGWTDMQYF
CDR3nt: TGTGCCAGCAGTGAAGCTGGTAGGTGGGATCGAGGATGGACAGATATGCAGTATTTT

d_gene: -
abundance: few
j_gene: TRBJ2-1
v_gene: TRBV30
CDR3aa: CAWGPTNGDEQFF
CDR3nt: TGTGCCTGGGGACCGACAAATGGGGATGAGCAGTTCTTC

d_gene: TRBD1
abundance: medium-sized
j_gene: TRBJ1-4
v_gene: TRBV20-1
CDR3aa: CSARSGSGQTNEKLFF
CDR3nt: TGCAGTGCTAGAAGTGGCTCGGGACAGACGAATGAAAAACTGTTTTTT

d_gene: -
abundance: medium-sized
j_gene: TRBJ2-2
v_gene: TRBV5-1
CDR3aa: CASSRDGANTGELFF
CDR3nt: TGCGCCAGCAGCCGGGACGGCGCGAACACCGGGGAGCTGTTTTTT

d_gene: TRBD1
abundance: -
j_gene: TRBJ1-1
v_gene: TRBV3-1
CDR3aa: CVSSQGQAYMNTEALF
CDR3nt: TGTGTCAGCAGCCAAGGACAGGCGTACATGAACACTGAAGCTCTCTTT

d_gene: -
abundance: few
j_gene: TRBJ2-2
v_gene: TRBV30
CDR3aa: CAWSVFLTGNTGELFF
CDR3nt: TGTGCCTGGAGTGTTTTCCTAACAGGCAACACCGGGGAGCTGTTTTTT

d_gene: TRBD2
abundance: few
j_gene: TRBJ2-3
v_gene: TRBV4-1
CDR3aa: CASSQRGLGLAGVTDTQYF
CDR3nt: TGCGCCAGCAGCCAAAGGGGGCTTGGACTAGCGGGAGTCACAGATACGCAGTATTTT

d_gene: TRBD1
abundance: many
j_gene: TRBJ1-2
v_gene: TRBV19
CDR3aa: CASSMRGQLNYGYTF
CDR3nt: TGTGCCAGTAGTATGCGGGGACAGCTCAACTATGGCTACACCTTC

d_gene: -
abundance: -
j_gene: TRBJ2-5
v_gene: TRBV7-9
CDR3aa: CASSLQETQYF
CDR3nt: TGTGCCAGCAGCTTACAAGAGACCCAGTACTTC

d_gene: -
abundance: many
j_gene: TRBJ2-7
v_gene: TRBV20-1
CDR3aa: CSARDGRASYEQYF
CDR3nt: TGCAGTGCTAGAGATGGCAGGGCCTCCTACGAGCAGTACTTC

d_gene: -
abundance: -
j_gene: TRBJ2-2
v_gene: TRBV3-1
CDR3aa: CASSLAGTGELFF
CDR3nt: TGTGCCAGCAGCCTGGCCGGGACAGGGGAGCTGTTTTTT

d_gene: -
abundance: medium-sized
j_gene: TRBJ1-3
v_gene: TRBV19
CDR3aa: CASRFGRGRSSGNTIYF
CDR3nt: TGTGCCAGCCGCTTTGGGAGGGGACGGAGCTCTGGAAACACCATATATTTT

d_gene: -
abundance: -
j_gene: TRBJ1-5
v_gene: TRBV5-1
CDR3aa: CASTLARGQPQHF
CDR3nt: TGCGCCAGCACCTTGGCCCGGGGGCAGCCCCAGCATTTT

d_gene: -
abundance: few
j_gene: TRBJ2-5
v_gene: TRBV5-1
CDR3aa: CASILGTPGETQYF
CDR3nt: TGCGCCAGCATCTTGGGGACGCCAGGGGAGACCCAGTACTTC

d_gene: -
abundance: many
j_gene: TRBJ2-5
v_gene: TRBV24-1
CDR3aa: CATSDFPPNQETQYF
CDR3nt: TGTGCCACCAGTGATTTTCCCCCAAACCAAGAGACCCAGTACTTC

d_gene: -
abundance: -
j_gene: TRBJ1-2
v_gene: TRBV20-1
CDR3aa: CSAREGPGYTF
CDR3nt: TGCAGTGCTAGAGAAGGACCGGGCTACACCTTC

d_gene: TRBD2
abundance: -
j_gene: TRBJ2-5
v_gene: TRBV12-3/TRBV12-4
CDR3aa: CASSLANSGKTRYF
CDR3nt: TGTGCCAGCAGTTTAGCCAACAGCGGGAAGACCCGGTACTTC

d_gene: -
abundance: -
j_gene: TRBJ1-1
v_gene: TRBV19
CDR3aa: CASSKTEVNTEALF
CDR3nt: TGTGCCAGTAGTAAGACAGAGGTGAACACTGAAGCTTTATTT

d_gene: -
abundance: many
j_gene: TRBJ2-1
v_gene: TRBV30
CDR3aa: CAWSRRYNEQFF
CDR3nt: TGTGCCTGGAGCCGAAGATACAATGAGCAGTTCTTC

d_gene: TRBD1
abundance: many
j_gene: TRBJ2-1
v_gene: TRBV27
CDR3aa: CASSLWAGGIRHEQFF
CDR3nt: TGTGCCAGCAGTTTATGGGCAGGGGGCATTCGGCATGAGCAGTTCTTC

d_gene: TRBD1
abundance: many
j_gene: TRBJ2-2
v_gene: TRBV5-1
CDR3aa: CASSFNPGQITGELFF
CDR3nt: TGCGCCAGCAGCTTCAACCCGGGACAGATCACCGGGGAGCTGTTTTTT

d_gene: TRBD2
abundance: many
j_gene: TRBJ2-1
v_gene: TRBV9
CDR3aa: CASSVHPSGGTNEQFF
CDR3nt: TGTGCCAGCAGCGTACACCCTAGCGGGGGGACTAATGAGCAGTTCTTC

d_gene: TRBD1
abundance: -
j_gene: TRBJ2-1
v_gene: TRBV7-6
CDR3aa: CASRQGLGNEQFF
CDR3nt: TGTGCCAGCAGACAGGGGTTAGGAAATGAGCAGTTCTTC

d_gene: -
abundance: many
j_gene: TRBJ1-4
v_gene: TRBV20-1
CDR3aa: CSALEGDREKLFF
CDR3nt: TGCAGTGCCTTGGAGGGAGATCGCGAAAAACTGTTTTTT

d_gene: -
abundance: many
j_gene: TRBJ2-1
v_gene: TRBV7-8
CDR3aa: CASSLVSLDSNEQFF
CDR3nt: TGTGCCAGCAGCTTAGTGTCCCTGGACTCTAATGAGCAGTTCTTC

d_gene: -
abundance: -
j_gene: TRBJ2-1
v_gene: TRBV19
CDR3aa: CASSIQGGYNEQFF
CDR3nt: TGTGCCAGTAGTATTCAAGGGGGGTACAATGAGCAGTTCTTC

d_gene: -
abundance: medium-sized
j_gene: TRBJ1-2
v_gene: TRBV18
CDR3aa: CASSPPREGWYYGYTF
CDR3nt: TGTGCCAGCTCACCACCGAGGGAGGGTTGGTACTATGGCTACACCTTC

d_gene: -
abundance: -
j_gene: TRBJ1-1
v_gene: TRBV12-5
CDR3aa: CASATSGSSAFF
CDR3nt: TGTGCTAGTGCTACCTCCGGGTCCTCGGCGTTCTTT

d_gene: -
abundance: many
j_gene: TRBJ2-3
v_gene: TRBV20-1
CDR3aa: CSANGQPNTDTQYF
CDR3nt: TGCAGTGCAAACGGACAGCCCAACACAGATACGCAGTATTTT

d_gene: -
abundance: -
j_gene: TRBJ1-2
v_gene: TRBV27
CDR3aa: CASSPVVGGNYGYTF
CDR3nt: TGTGCCAGCAGTCCCGTGGTCGGGGGTAACTATGGCTACACCTTC

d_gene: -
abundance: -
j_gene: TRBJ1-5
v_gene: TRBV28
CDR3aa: CASSPPHQPQHF
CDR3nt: TGTGCCAGCAGCCCCCCACATCAGCCCCAGCATTTT

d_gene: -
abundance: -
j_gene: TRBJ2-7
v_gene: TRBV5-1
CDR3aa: CASSLAGTKQDKQYF
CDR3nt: TGCGCCAGCAGCTTGGCCGGGACCAAGCAGGATAAGCAGTACTTC

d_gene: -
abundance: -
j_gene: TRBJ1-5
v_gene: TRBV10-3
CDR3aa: CAISDQGLNQPQHF
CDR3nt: TGTGCCATCAGTGATCAGGGCCTAAATCAGCCCCAGCATTTT